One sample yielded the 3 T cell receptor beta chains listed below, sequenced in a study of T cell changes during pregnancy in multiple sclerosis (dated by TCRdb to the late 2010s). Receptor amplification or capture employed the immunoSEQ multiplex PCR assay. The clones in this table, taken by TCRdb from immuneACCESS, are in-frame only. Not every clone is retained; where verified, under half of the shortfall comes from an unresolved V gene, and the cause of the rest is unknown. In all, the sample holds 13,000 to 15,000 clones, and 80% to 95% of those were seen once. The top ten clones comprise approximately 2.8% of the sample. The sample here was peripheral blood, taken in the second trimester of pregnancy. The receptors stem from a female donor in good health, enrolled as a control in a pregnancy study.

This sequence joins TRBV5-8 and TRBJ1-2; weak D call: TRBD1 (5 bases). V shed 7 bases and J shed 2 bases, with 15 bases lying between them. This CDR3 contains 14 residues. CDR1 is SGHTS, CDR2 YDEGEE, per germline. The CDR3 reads CASSRGHFNYGYTF. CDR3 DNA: TGTGCCAGCTCCCGTGGACACTTCAACTATGGCTACACCTTC.

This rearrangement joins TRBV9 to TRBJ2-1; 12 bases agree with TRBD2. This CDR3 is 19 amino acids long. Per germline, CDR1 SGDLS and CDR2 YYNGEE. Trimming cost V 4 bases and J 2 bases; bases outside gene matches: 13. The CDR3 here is CASSQGLAGLTQPYNEQFF. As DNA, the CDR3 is TGTGCCAGCAGCCAAGGACTAGCGGGATTAACTCAACCCTACAATGAGCAGTTCTTC. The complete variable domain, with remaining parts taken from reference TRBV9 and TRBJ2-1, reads DSGVTQTPKHLITATGQRVTLRCSPRSGDLSVYWYQQSLDQGLQFLIQYYNGEERAKGNILERFSAQQFPDLHSELNLSSLELGDSALYFCASSQGLAGLTQPYNEQFFGPGTRLTVL.

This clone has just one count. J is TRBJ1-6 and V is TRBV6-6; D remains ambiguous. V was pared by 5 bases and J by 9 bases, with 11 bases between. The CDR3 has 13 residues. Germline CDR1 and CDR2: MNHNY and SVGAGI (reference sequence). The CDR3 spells CASSPSLASPLHF. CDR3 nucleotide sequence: TGTGCCAGCAGTCCGAGCCTTGCTTCACCCCTCCACTTT.